This TCR beta chain was captured in a study of human T cells and chemical hapten exposure. Study at large: Per-sample TCR yield variability stemmed mainly from small pooled library volume differences.

The study's library attached unique molecular identifiers to single cDNA molecules. As originally analysed: Sequenced samples showed a median of around 96,000 TCRs each, with counts running from about 20,000 to 690,000. TCRdb redid the calling of the RACE reads with MiXCR, one entry per CDR3 protein. These V and J calls derive from TCRdb rather than the authors' analysis. The repertoire consists of about 130,000 distinct CDR3 sequences, with approximately 9.5% occurring once and the leading ten covering 1.5% to 2%. This clonotype was seen more than once but under ten times. Its antigen is unidentified. The time point denotes: healthy volunteer bleed at 2 weeks. Whole blood that had not been fractionated was the source of extracted total RNA. Study-level points and caveats: TCRs exceeding a frequency of 1 in 1000 stayed unchanged under DPC sensitization.

V dropped 5 bases and J dropped 5; count of bases not matched to a gene: 5. CDR1 and CDR2 (germline): SEHNR, FQNEAQ (reference sequence). The CDR3 extends over 14 amino acids. The sequence was obtained from a male donor in good health. Some clones in this sample may be carry-over from other donors' samples. The sequenced sample was whole blood. This sequence joins TRBV7-9 and TRBJ2-7; 11 bases align to TRBD1. The CDR3 nucleotides are TGTGCCAGCAGCCCGGACAGGGGGCGTCACGAGCAGTACTTC. Protein sequence: CASSPDRGRHEQYF. Full variable domain (rest looked up from reference TRBV7-9 and TRBJ2-7): DTGVSQNPRHKITKRGQNVTFRCDPISEHNRLYWYRQTLGQGPEFLTYFQNEAQLEKSRLLSDRFSAERPKGSFSTLEIQRTEQGDSAMYLCASSPDRGRHEQYFGPGTRLTVT.